Listed below are T cell receptor beta chains from one sample, sequenced in a study of blood T cell repertoires in COVID-19. Generated by immunoSEQ multiplex PCR, the TCRdb table keeps only in-frame clones and is missing some. The sample includes about 180,000 clones, 86% seen only once; the top ten take over 7%. The sequencing input was PBMCs or T cells enriched from blood (not recorded which). These receptor sequences come from a young woman who had recovered from COVID-19. CDR3s include the opening cysteine and the closing phenylalanine or tryptophan. Fields, in order: clone size, D gene, V gene, CDR3 length, J gene, CDR3 DNA, CDR3 protein. A D gene is named only where the DNA matches it firmly. Size is stated for part of the rows, as once, few or many counts, or as a class when the clone is expanded.

>NA|NA|TRBV20-1|11|TRBJ1-2
TGCAGTGCTAGAGTCGGCTATGGCTACACCTTC
CSARVGYGYTF
>NA|NA|TRBV3-1/TRBV3-2|16|TRBJ1-2
TGTGCCAGCAGCCAAGTTGAGGATACCACTAGATATGGCTACACCTTC
CASSQVEDTTRYGYTF
>once|NA|TRBV2|15|TRBJ2-3
TGTGCCAGCGAGGGGGGGCTAGCGGACACAGATACGCAGTATTTT
CASEGGLADTDTQYF
>NA|NA|TRBV14|15|TRBJ1-1
TGTGCCAGCAGCCTGAAAAGTGGGGGGAAGGGTGAAGCTTTCTTT
CASSLKSGGKGEAFF
>NA|NA|TRBV3-1/TRBV3-2|15|TRBJ2-1
TGTGCCAGCAGCCAAGATCTGAGTATTGGGCAGGAGCAGTTCTTC
CASSQDLSIGQEQFF
>NA|NA|TRBV5-1|16|TRBJ1-1
TGCGCCAGCAGCTTGGGACTATTAAGGGTGAACACTGAAGCTTTCTTT
CASSLGLLRVNTEAFF
>NA|TRBD2|TRBV20-1|15|TRBJ2-3
TGCAGTGCTAGTCCGCTAGCGGGGCTCACAGATACGCAGTATTTT
CSASPLAGLTDTQYF
>NA|TRBD2|TRBV11-2|15|TRBJ2-7
TGTGCCAGCAGCGTGACTAGCGGGAGGGAGTACGAGCAGTACTTC
CASSVTSGREYEQYF
>NA|TRBD2|TRBV10-3|18|TRBJ2-2
TGTGCCATCAGTGAGCGGCTAGCGGGAGGAAGGAACACCGGGGAGCTGTTTTTT
CAISERLAGGRNTGELFF
>NA|NA|TRBV10-3|12|TRBJ1-2
TGTGCCATCAGTGACAGGGCGGATGGCTACACCTTC
CAISDRADGYTF
>NA|TRBD1|TRBV24-1|15|TRBJ1-4
TGTGCCACCAGTGCGGGGACAGGATCTTATGAAAAACTGTTTTTT
CATSAGTGSYEKLFF
>NA|TRBD2|TRBV7-3|21|TRBJ2-2
TGTGCCAGCAGCTTAATTCCGGGACAGAAGACTAGCGGGCCCGGTTCGGGGGAGCTGTTTTTT
CASSLIPGQKTSGPGSGELFF
>NA|NA|TRBV11-3|12|TRBJ2-3
TGTGCCAGCAGAGGGGCTGAAGATACGCAGTATTTT
CASRGAEDTQYF
>NA|NA|TRBV29-1|15|TRBJ1-3
TGCAGCGGAACAACGACGGGAAGCTCTGGAAACACCATATATTTT
CSGTTTGSSGNTIYF
>NA|NA|TRBV11-1|13|TRBJ2-3
TGTGCCAGCAGCTTAGACAGGGCCGATACGCAGTATTTT
CASSLDRADTQYF
>once|TRBD2|TRBV13|17|TRBJ2-1
TGTGCCAGCAGCTTAGGCCATAAGCGGGGAGGGCCCGATGAGCAGTTCTTC
CASSLGHKRGGPDEQFF
>NA|NA|TRBV9|13|TRBJ1-2
TGTGCCAGCAGCGTAGATGAGGGCTATGGCTACACCTTC
CASSVDEGYGYTF
>NA|NA|TRBV5-1|18|TRBJ1-1
TGCGCCAGCACCCTGAAACCGGGGGGAGGGTTGAGGAACACTGAAGCTTTCTTT
CASTLKPGGGLRNTEAFF
>NA|TRBD1|TRBV27|15|TRBJ2-1
TGTGCCAGCAGGACTGACAGGGGGGCGCACAATGAGCAGTTCTTC
CASRTDRGAHNEQFF
>NA|TRBD2|TRBV18|16|TRBJ2-3
TGTGCCAGCTCACCCCGCCTAGCGGGAGGCGCAGATACGCAGTATTTT
CASSPRLAGGADTQYF
>NA|TRBD2|TRBV27|15|TRBJ2-7
TGTGCCAGCAGTTTACTGGCGGGAGGCTCCTACGAGCAGTACTTC
CASSLLAGGSYEQYF
>NA|NA|TRBV6-1|14|TRBJ2-1
TGTGCCAGCAGCGAAGGGACAAATTACAATGAGCAGTTCTTC
CASSEGTNYNEQFF
>few|TRBD2|TRBV7-2|20|TRBJ2-1
TGTGCCAGCAGCTTAGCGCCCCTCGGTACCGGGACTAGCGGGATTAATGAGCAGTTCTTC
CASSLAPLGTGTSGINEQFF
>NA|TRBD1|TRBV5-1|17|TRBJ2-6
TGCGCCAGCAGCTTAACAGGGACAGGCGCTGGGGCCAACGTCCTGACTTTC
CASSLTGTGAGANVLTF
>NA|TRBD1|TRBV28|15|TRBJ1-6
TGTGCCAGCAGCCCCCAGGGGGGCAGGGGATCACCCCTCCACTTT
CASSPQGGRGSPLHF
>NA|NA|TRBV7-2|18|TRBJ2-1
TGTGCCAGCAGCTTAGTAGGAGGGGGAGGGCTAAACTACAATGAGCAGTTCTTC
CASSLVGGGGLNYNEQFF
>few|TRBD2|TRBV11-2|17|TRBJ2-1
TGTGCCAGCAGCTTAAGTATACTAGCGGGAGGGTACAATGAGCAGTTCTTC
CASSLSILAGGYNEQFF
>NA|NA|TRBV9|15|TRBJ2-1
TGTGCCAGCAGCGTAGCGGGAGAAACCTACAATGAGCAGTTCTTC
CASSVAGETYNEQFF
>NA|TRBD1|TRBV7-2|13|TRBJ1-2
TGTGCCAGCAGCTCCCGACAGGGGGGTGGCTACACCTTC
CASSSRQGGGYTF
>once|TRBD1|TRBV28|17|TRBJ2-7
TGTGCCAGCAGCCAAATTCCGGGACAGGGGACCTCCTACGAGCAGTACTTC
CASSQIPGQGTSYEQYF
>NA|NA|TRBV5-1|15|TRBJ2-6
TGCGCCAGCAGCTACGAGGGTACTGGGGCCAACGTCCTGACTTTC
CASSYEGTGANVLTF
>NA|NA|TRBV28|12|TRBJ2-7
TGTGCCAGCAGTAGCGACCTCCACGAGCAGTACTTC
CASSSDLHEQYF
>NA|TRBD1|TRBV7-9|15|TRBJ2-7
TGTGCCAGCAGCTTCGGGACAGGGAGAACCTACGAGCAGTACTTC
CASSFGTGRTYEQYF